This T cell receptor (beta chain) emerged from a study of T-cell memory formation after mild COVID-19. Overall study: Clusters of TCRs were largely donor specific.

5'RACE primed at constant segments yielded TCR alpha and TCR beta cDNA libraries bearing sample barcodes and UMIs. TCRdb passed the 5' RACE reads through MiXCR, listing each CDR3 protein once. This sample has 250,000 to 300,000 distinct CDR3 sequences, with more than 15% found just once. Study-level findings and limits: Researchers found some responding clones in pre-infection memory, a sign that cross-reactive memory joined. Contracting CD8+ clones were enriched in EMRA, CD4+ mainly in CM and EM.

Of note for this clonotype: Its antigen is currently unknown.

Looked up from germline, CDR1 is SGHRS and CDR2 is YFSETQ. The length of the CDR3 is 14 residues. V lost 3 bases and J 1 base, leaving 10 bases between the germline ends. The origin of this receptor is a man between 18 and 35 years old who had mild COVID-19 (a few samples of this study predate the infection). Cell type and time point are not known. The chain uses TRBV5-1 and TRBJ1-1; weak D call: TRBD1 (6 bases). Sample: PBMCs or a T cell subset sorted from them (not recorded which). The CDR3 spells CASSYDRPNTEAFF. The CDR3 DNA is TGCGCCAGCAGCTACGACAGGCCGAACACTGAAGCTTTCTTT.